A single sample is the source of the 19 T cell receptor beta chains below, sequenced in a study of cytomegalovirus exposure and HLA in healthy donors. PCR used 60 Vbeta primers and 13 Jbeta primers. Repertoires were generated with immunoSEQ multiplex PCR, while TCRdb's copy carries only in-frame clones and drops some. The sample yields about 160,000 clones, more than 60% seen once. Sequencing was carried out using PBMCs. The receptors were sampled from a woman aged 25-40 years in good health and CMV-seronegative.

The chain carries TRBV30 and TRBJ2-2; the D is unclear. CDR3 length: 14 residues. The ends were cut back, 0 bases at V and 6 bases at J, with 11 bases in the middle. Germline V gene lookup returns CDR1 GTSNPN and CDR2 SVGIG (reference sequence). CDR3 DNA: TGTGCCTGGAGTGTAAGAAGCCTTGCCGGGGAGCTGTTTTTT. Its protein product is CAWSVRSLAGELFF.

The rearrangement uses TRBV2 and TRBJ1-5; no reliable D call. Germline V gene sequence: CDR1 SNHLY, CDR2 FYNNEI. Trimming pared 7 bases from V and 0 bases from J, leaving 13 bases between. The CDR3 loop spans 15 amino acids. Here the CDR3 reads CASTLEQISNQPQHF. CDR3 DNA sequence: TGTGCCAGCACCCTGGAACAGATTAGCAATCAGCCCCAGCATTTT. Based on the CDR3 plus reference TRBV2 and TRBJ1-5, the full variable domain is EPEVTQTPSHQVTQMGQEVILRCVPISNHLYFYWYRQILGQKVEFLVSFYNNEISEKSEIFDDQFSVERPDGSNFTLKIRSTKLEDSAMYFCASTLEQISNQPQHFGDGTRLSIL.

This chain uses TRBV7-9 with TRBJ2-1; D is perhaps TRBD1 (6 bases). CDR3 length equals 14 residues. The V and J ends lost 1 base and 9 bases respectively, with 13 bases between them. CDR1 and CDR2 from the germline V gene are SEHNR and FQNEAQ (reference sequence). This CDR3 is CASSLGQGMSEQFF. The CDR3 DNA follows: TGTGCCAGCAGCTTAGGCCAGGGGATGAGTGAGCAGTTCTTC.

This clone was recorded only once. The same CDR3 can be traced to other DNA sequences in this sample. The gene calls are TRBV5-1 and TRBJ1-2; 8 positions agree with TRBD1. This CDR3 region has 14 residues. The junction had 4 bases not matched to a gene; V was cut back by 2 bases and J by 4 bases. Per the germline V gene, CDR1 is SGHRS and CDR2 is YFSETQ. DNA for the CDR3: TGCGCCAGCAGCTTCGGGACAGGCGCCTATGGCTACACCTTC. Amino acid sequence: CASSFGTGAYGYTF.

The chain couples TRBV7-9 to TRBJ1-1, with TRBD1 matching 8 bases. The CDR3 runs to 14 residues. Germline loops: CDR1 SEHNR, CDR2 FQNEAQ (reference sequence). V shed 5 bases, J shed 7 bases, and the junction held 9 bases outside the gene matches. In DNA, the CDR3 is TGTGCCAGCAGCCCCGAACAGGGGGTCGGTGAAGCTTTCTTT. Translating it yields CASSPEQGVGEAFF.

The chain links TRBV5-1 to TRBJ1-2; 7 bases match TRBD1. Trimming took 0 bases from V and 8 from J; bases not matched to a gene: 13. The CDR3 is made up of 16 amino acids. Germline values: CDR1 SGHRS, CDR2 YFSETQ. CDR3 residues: CASSLEGTDGPAGYTF. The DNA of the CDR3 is TGCGCCAGCAGCTTGGAAGGGACAGATGGTCCTGCGGGCTACACCTTC.

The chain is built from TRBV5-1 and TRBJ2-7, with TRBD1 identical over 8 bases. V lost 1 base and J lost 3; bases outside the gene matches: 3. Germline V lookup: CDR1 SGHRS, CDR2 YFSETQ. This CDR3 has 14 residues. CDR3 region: CASSLSTGGYEQYF. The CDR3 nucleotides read TGCGCCAGCAGCTTGAGTACAGGGGGCTACGAGCAGTACTTC.

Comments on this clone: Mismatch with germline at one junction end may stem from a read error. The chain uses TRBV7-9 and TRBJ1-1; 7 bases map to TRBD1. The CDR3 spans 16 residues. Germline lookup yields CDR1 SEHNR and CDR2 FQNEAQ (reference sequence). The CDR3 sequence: CSSSMYPQGMNTEAFF. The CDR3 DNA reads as TGTTCCAGCAGCATGTACCCACAGGGGATGAACACTGAAGCTTTCTTT.

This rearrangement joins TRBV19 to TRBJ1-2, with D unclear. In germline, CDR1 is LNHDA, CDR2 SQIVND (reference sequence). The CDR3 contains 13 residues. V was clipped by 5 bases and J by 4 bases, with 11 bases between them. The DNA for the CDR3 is TGTGCCAGTAGTCCCCGCGAGTTCTATGGCTACACCTTC. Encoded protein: CASSPREFYGYTF.

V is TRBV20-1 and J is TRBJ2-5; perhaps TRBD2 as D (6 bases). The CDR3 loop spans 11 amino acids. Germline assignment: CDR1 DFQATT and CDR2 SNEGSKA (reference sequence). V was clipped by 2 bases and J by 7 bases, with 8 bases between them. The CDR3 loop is CSARLGGTQYF. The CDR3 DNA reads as TGCAGTGCTAGACTCGGGGGGACCCAGTACTTC.

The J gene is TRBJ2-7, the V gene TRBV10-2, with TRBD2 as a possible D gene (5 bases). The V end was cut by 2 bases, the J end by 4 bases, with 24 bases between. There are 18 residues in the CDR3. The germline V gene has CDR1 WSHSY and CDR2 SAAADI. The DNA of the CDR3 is TGCGCCAGCAGTGAGCCACCGGGGAGTAACGTAAAGGCTTACGAGCAGTACTTC. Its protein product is CASSEPPGSNVKAYEQYF.

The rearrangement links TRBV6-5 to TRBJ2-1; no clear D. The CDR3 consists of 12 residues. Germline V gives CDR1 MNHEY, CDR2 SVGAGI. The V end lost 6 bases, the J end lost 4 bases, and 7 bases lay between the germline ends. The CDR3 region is CASRQLYNEQFF. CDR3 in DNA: TGTGCCAGCAGGCAGTTGTACAATGAGCAGTTCTTC.

The CDR3, as DNA: TGTGCCAGCAGTTTAGGGGGTACTATGGACAGGGCCACCTACGAGCAGTACTTC. Amino acids: CASSLGGTMDRATYEQYF. The chain carries TRBV28 and TRBJ2-7; 8 bases are shared with TRBD1. Germline CDR1 reads MDHEN; CDR2 reads SYDVKM. The CDR3 loop spans 18 amino acids. J was trimmed by 2 bases and V by 2 bases; bases with no gene match: 14.

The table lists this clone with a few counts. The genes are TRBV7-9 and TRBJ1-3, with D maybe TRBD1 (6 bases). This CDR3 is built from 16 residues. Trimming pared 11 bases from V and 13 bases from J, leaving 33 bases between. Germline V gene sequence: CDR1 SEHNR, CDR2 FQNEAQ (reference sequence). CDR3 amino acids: CAFSEGLRDTARRIYF. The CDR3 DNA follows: TGTGCCTTTTCAGAGGGATTACGGGACACCGCCAGACGGATATATTTT. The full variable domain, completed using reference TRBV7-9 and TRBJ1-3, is DTGVSQNPRHKITKRGQNVTFRCDPISEHNRLYWYRQTLGQGPEFLTYFQNEAQLEKSRLLSDRFSAERPKGSFSTLEIQRTEQGDSAMYLCAFSEGLRDTARRIYFGEGSWLTVV.

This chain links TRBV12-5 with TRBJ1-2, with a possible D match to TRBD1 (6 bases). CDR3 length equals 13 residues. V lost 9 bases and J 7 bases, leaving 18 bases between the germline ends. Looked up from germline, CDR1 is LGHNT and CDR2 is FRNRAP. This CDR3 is CASERGGGGGYTF. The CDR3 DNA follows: TGTGCTAGCGAAAGAGGGGGTGGGGGTGGCTACACCTTC.

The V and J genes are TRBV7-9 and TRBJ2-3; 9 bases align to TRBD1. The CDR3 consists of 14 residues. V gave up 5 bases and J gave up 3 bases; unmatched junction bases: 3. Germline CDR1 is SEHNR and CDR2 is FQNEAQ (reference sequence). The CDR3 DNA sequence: TGTGCCAGCAGCACGGGACAGGGAACAGATACGCAGTATTTT. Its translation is CASSTGQGTDTQYF.

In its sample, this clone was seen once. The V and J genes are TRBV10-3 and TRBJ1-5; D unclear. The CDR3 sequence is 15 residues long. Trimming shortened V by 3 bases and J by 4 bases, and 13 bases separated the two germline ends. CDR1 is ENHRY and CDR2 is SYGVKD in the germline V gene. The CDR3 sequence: CAISEYGRENQPQHF. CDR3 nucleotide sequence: TGTGCCATCAGTGAATACGGAAGGGAGAATCAGCCCCAGCATTTT.

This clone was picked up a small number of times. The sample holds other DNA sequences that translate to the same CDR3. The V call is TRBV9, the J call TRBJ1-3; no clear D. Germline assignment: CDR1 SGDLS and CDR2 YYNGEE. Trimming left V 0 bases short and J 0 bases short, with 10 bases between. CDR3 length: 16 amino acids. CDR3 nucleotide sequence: TGTGCCAGCAGCGTAGTACCGGGGTCCTCTGGAAACACCATATATTTT. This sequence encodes CASSVVPGSSGNTIYF.

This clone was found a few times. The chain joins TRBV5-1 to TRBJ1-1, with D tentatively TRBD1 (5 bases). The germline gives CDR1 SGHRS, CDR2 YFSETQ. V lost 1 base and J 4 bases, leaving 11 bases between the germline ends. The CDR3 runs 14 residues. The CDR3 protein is CASSLSGSGTEAFF. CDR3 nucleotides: TGCGCCAGCAGCTTGTCAGGGTCGGGCACTGAAGCTTTCTTT.